Each of the 15 T cell receptor beta chains below was sequenced from the same sample in a study of T cell responses to AZD1222 COVID-19 vaccine. The method was immunoSEQ multiplex PCR; TCRdb's version includes in-frame clones alone and lacks a portion of them. The sample includes approximately 180,000 clones, 85% to 95% of them seen just once. The sample here was peripheral blood, taken on day 0 of AZD1222 vaccination. The source of these receptors is an adult in good health.

V and J are TRBV12-3 or TRBV12-4 and TRBJ1-5; D perhaps matches TRBD1 (6 bases). The length of the CDR3 is 12 residues. The V end lost 8 bases, the J end lost 5 bases, and 10 bases lay between the germline ends. The CDR3 nucleotides are TGTGCCAGCGCAGGGGTCTATCAGCCCCAGCATTTT. Amino acids: CASAGVYQPQHF.

The chain carries TRBV5-1 and TRBJ2-1; TRBD2 matches 10 bases. V lost 2 bases and J lost 6; bases outside the gene matches: 8. The CDR3 loop spans 16 amino acids. Germline CDR1 and CDR2: SGHRS and YFSETQ. CDR3 in amino acids: CASSFASGRAFNEQFF. The CDR3 DNA sequence: TGCGCCAGCAGCTTCGCCAGCGGGAGGGCCTTCAATGAGCAGTTCTTC.

CDR3 amino acids: CASSSSMTRGSGNTIYF. The CDR3 nucleotides read TGTGCCAGCAGCTCTTCCATGACCAGGGGATCTGGAAACACCATATATTTT. The chain is built from TRBV5-4 and TRBJ1-3, with D perhaps TRBD1 (6 bases). Germline CDR1 SGHNT, CDR2 YYREEE (reference sequence). The ends were cut back, 3 bases at V and 1 base at J, with 17 bases in the middle. The CDR3 is made up of 17 amino acids.

The chain has TRBV7-9 and TRBJ1-1; TRBD1 matches 11 bases. Germline V CDR1 and CDR2: SEHNR, FQNEAQ (reference sequence). V dropped 4 bases and J dropped 7; count of bases not matched to a gene: 5. CDR3 length equals 14 residues. CDR3 amino acids: CASSYSGTGGEAFF. The CDR3 DNA reads as TGTGCCAGCAGCTACTCCGGGACAGGGGGTGAAGCTTTCTTT. The full variable domain, its missing parts supplied by reference TRBV7-9 and TRBJ1-1, is DTGVSQNPRHKITKRGQNVTFRCDPISEHNRLYWYRQTLGQGPEFLTYFQNEAQLEKSRLLSDRFSAERPKGSFSTLEIQRTEQGDSAMYLCASSYSGTGGEAFFGQGTRLTVV.

In nucleotides, the CDR3 is TGTGCCAGCACTCCGGAAGGGACGAGAGGAAACACCATATATTTT. Translating gives CASTPEGTRGNTIYF. The chain couples TRBV2 to TRBJ1-3; perhaps TRBD1 as D (5 bases). Per the germline V gene, CDR1 is SNHLY and CDR2 is FYNNEI. Trimming took 7 bases from V and 4 from J, leaving 17 bases between them. The CDR3 runs 15 residues.

The chain links TRBV5-1 to TRBJ2-3, with 8 bases lining up with TRBD2. The CDR3 spans 14 residues. Per germline, CDR1 SGHRS and CDR2 YFSETQ. With 4 bases clipped from V and 1 base from J, the junction kept 2 bases outside the gene matches. The CDR3 is CASSNSGGTDTQYF. CDR3 DNA sequence: TGCGCCAGCAGCAATAGCGGGGGCACAGATACGCAGTATTTT.

The chain couples TRBV10-3 to TRBJ1-2; tentatively, D is TRBD1 (6 bases). V was cut by 3 bases and J by 9 bases, with 20 bases left in between. This CDR3 comprises 15 residues. The germline V gene has CDR1 ENHRY and CDR2 SYGVKD. As DNA, the CDR3 is TGTGCCATCAGTGAAGCTAGAGGACAGAGTCCGCGCTACACCTTC. It encodes CAISEARGQSPRYTF.

The rearrangement uses TRBV2 and TRBJ1-2; D is undetermined. This CDR3 spans 13 amino acids. The V gene lost 1 base and the J gene lost 4 bases, with 7 bases spanning the gap. Germline V lookup: CDR1 SNHLY, CDR2 FYNNEI. CDR3 DNA: TGTGCCAGCAGTGAAGGACGGACCTATGGCTACACCTTC. Translation: CASSEGRTYGYTF.

This rearrangement joins TRBV27 to TRBJ2-7, with 9 bases that match TRBD1. The CDR3 runs 15 residues. V lost 3 bases, J lost 3 bases, and 6 bases stayed unmatched. The V gene's germline CDR1 is MNHEY and CDR2 SMNVEV (reference sequence). CDR3 nucleotides: TGTGCCAGCAGTTTGGAGGGACAGGGAGGCTACGAGCAGTACTTC. Translated: CASSLEGQGGYEQYF.

The rearrangement links TRBV6-5 to TRBJ1-6; 8 bases are shared with TRBD1. The CDR3 sequence is 16 residues long. The J segment lost 7 bases and the V segment lost 0 bases, leaving 5 bases of the junction unmatched. Germline lookup yields CDR1 MNHEY and CDR2 SVGAGI. CDR3 sequence: CASSYSRTGTNSPLHF. CDR3 nucleotides: TGTGCCAGCAGTTACTCACGGACAGGGACCAATTCACCCCTCCACTTT.

The genes are TRBV10-3 and TRBJ1-1; TRBD1 matches 8 bases. CDR3 length equals 14 residues. With V trimmed by 2 bases and J by 10 bases, 9 bases remained unmatched. In germline, CDR1 is ENHRY, CDR2 SYGVKD. The CDR3 coding sequence is TGTGCCATCAGTGAGGGACAGGGTATATCGGGAGCTTTCTTT. It yields the protein CAISEGQGISGAFF.

The rearrangement joins TRBV30 to TRBJ2-1; TRBD2 agrees at 9 bases. Trimming removed 4 bases from V and 4 bases from J; junction bases left unmatched: 8. The CDR3 loop spans 15 amino acids. Germline assignment: CDR1 GTSNPN and CDR2 SVGIG (reference sequence). CDR3: CAWNPLAGEYNEQFF. The CDR3 bases are TGTGCCTGGAATCCATTAGCGGGAGAGTACAATGAGCAGTTCTTC.

This chain uses TRBV4-1 with TRBJ2-3; TRBD1 matches 7 bases. Per germline, CDR1 MGHRA and CDR2 YSYEKL. CDR3 length: 16 residues. V was clipped by 3 bases and J by 0 bases; unmatched bases: 6. The CDR3 sequence is CASSQSIQGSTDTQYF. The CDR3 nucleotides are TGCGCCAGCAGCCAGTCCATACAGGGGAGCACAGATACGCAGTATTTT.

The J gene is TRBJ2-7, the V gene TRBV5-1, with D possibly TRBD1 on 5 matching bases. CDR3 length: 17 residues. Germline CDR1 SGHRS, CDR2 YFSETQ. Trimming stripped 0 bases from V and 2 bases from J, with 18 bases between. The CDR3 DNA follows: TGCGCCAGCAGCTTGGCCTGGGGTGGCAGGGATCCCTACGAGCAGTACTTC. It yields the protein CASSLAWGGRDPYEQYF.

The chain recombines TRBV7-9 with TRBJ2-7; D might be TRBD1 (5 bases). V gave up 3 bases and J gave up 6 bases, with 12 bases separating them. The CDR3 sequence is 13 residues long. The germline V gene has CDR1 SEHNR and CDR2 FQNEAQ (reference sequence). In nucleotides, the CDR3 is TGTGCCAGCAGCTTGACCCCAGGGATCGAGCAGTACTTC. The encoded protein is CASSLTPGIEQYF.